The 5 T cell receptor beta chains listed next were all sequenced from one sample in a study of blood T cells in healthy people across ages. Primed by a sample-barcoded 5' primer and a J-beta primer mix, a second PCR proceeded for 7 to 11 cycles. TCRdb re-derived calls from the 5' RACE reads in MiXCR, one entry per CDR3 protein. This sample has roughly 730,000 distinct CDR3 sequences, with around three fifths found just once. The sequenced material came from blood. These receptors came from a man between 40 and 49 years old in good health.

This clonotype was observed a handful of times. This CDR3 reads CASSYSVFLLSGYTF. In DNA, the CDR3 is TGTGCCAGCAGTTACTCGGTGTTCTTACTTTCTGGCTACACCTTC. The chain recombines TRBV6-6 with TRBJ1-2, with no clear D. Germline V gene sequence: CDR1 MNHNY, CDR2 SVGAGI (reference sequence). There are 15 residues in the CDR3. The V end lost 0 bases, the J end lost 7 bases, and 15 bases lay between the germline ends.

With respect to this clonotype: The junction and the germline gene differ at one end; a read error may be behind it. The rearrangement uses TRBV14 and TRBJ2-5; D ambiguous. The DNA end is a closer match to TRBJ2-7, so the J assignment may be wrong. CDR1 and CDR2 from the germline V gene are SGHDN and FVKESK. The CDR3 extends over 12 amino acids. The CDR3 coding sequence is TGTGCCAGTAGCCAAGTCCGAAGCGAGCAGTACTTC. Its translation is CASSQVRSEQYF.

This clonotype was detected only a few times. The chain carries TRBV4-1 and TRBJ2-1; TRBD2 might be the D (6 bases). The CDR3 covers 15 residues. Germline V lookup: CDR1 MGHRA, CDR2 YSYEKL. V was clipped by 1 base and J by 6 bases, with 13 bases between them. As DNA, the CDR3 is TGCGCCAGCAGCCAAGTAGGGCAGGGAGGCAATGAGCAGTTCTTC. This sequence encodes CASSQVGQGGNEQFF.

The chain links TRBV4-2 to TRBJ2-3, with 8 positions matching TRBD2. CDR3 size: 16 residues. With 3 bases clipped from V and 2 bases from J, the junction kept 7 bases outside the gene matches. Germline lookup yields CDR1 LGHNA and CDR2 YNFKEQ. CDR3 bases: TGTGCCAGCAGCCAGGTTAGCGGGAAAGACACAGATACGCAGTATTTT. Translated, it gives CASSQVSGKDTDTQYF.

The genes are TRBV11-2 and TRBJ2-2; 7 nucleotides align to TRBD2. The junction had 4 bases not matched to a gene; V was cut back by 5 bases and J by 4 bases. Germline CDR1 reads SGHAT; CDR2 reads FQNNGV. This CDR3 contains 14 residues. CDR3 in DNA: TGTGCCAGCAGCCGGGGACTATTCACCGGGGAGCTGTTTTTT. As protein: CASSRGLFTGELFF.